Each of the 4 T cell receptor beta chains below was sequenced from the same sample in a study of early T cells in non-severe SARS-CoV-2 infection. Each CDR3 protein gets one entry after TCRdb re-called the 5' RACE reads with MiXCR. The sample has about 28,000 distinct CDR3 sequences; approximately 5.4% are singletons. The sequenced sample consisted of whole blood. The receptors were gathered from an adult who was a healthcare worker with PCR-confirmed SARS-CoV-2 infection or an uninfected control (not recorded which).

This chain links TRBV20-1 with TRBJ1-6, with D tentatively TRBD1 (5 bases). There are 14 residues in the CDR3. The germline CDR1 and CDR2 sequences are DFQATT and SNEGSKA (reference sequence). V was clipped by 4 bases and J by 6 bases, with 13 bases between them. DNA of the CDR3: TGCAGTGCTACCCCGGGACCGCCTAATTCACCCCTCCACTTT. Encoded protein: CSATPGPPNSPLHF.

The chain is built from TRBV20-1 and TRBJ2-2; weak D call: TRBD2 (5 bases). This CDR3 spans 19 amino acids. CDR1 is DFQATT and CDR2 is SNEGSKA in the germline V gene (reference sequence). Trimming took 3 bases from V and 6 from J, leaving 29 bases between them. CDR3 in amino acids: CSASRLAHGGRYTSGELFF. The CDR3 DNA follows: TGCAGTGCTAGTAGGCTAGCCCACGGAGGAAGATATACGTCCGGGGAGCTGTTTTTT.

Note on this clonotype: The junction and the germline gene differ at one end; a read error may be behind it. The genes are TRBV24-1 and TRBJ2-2; D perhaps matches TRBD2 (6 bases). Germline values: CDR1 KGHDR, CDR2 SFDVKD. The CDR3 totals 14 residues. In DNA, the CDR3 is TGTGCCACCAGTGATCCCATAGTCACCGGGGGGCTGTTTTTT. Its translation: CATSDPIVTGGLFF.

This clonotype occurred many times. DNA for the CDR3: TGTGCCAGCAGCGGACAGGGGGCGTCTCAGCCCCAGCATTTT. It translates to CASSGQGASQPQHF. V usage is TRBV12-3 or TRBV12-4 and J usage is TRBJ1-5; 11 positions agree with TRBD1. V lost 6 bases and J lost 6; bases outside the gene matches: 4. CDR3 length: 14 amino acids.